The 3 T cell receptor beta chains reported below all come from one sample, sequenced in a study of monozygotic twins with inflammatory bowel disease. TCRdb reprocessed the 5' RACE reads and stores each CDR3 protein as one record, lacking DNA. The sample table includes 350,000 to 550,000 distinct CDR3 sequences. The sample was blood. These receptors all stem from a human donor with ulcerative colitis or Crohn's disease, or a healthy co-twin of an affected twin (not recorded which).

The gene calls are TRBV3-1 and TRBJ1-1. This CDR3 is built from 14 residues. Germline V CDR1 and CDR2: LGHDT, YNNKEL (reference sequence). CDR3 region: CASKAGGSNTEAFF.

The chain uses TRBV5-3 and TRBJ1-1; TCRdb gives TRBD1 as the D gene, but with no DNA this cannot be confirmed. TRBV5-3 is assigned to the ORF class and has an uncertain function. The CDR3 is 15 amino acids. The CDR3 region is CARSAQHRVNTEAFF.

The chain uses TRBV5-1 and TRBJ2-3; TCRdb indicates TRBD2, and absent DNA this call remains unverified. CDR1 and CDR2 (germline): SGHRS, YFSETQ. This CDR3 is built from 15 residues. CDR3 residues: CASSPGLTSTDTQYF. Combining the CDR3 with reference TRBV5-1 and TRBJ2-3 gives the whole variable domain KAGVTQTPRYLIKTRGQQVTLSCSPISGHRSVSWYQQTPGQGLQFLFEYFSETQRNKGNFPGRFSGRQFSNSRSEMNVSTLELGDSALYLCASSPGLTSTDTQYFGPGTRLTVL.